This section outlines one T cell receptor beta chain sequence together with its context. Its specificity is unknown. This specimen includes other DNA sequences encoding the same CDR3. The germline V gene has CDR1 MNHEY and CDR2 SVGAGI. V was cut by 7 bases and J by 2 bases, with 7 bases left in between. CDR3 size: 12 residues. The sample comes from a study of Ad26.COV2.S vaccination and SARS-CoV-2 variants. Study in general: The Ad26.COV2.S arm of the COV1001 trial was where the donor was placed.

Clones were sequenced by immunoSEQ multiplex PCR, and TCRdb holds only the in-frame ones, with some missing. Of about 280,000 clones in the sample, 80% to 90% were seen once. Treatment specified: around 19 received Ad26.COV2.S at low or high dose, single or two shots; 5 received placebo; per-sample allocation not given. Collection of the samples took place on day 63 after the first injection of vaccine or placebo. Study-wide results and limits: Once vaccination had occurred, spike-specific CD8+ and CD4+ T cell responses reportedly showed substantial breadth. Individuals receiving vaccine had higher spike-specific TCR breadth than placebo recipients did. Quantification of TCR breadth and depth may have yielded underestimates of total T cell responses.

This TCR came from a person between 18 and 59 years old who received the Ad26.COV2.S COVID-19 vaccine or a placebo. Source: peripheral blood, taken in a trial of Ad26.COV2.S vaccine versus placebo. This sequence joins TRBV6-5 and TRBJ2-3; no firm D call. DNA of the CDR3: TGTGCCAGCACAGAGTTCACAGATACGCAGTATTTT. Residues: CASTEFTDTQYF.